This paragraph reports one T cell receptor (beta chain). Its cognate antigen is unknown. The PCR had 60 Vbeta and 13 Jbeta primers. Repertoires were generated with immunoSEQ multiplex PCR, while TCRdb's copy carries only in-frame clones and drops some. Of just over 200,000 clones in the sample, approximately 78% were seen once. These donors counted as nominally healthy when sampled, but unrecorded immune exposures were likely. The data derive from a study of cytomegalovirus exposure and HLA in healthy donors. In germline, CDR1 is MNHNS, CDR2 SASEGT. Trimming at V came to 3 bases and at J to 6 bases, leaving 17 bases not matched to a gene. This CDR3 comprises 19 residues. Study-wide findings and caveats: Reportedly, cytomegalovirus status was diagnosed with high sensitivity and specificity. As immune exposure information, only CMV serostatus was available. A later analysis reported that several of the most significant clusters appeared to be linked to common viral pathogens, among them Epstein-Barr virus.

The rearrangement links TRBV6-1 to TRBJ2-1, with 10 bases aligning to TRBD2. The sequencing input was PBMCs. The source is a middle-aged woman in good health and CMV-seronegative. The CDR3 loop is CASSDTPRVLAGVVNEQFF. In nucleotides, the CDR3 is TGTGCCAGCAGTGACACCCCTCGAGTCCTAGCGGGAGTTGTCAATGAGCAGTTCTTC.